The rows below give T cell receptor beta chains drawn from one sample of a study of patients and donors after allogeneic stem cell transplantation. TCRdb itself ran the RT-PCR reads through MiXCR, one entry per CDR3 protein. The sample records about 410,000 distinct CDR3 sequences, around 15% being singletons. Specimen: blood, either unsorted or a sorted T cell fraction (not recorded which). The receptors here all came from a human donor who was either an allogeneic HSCT recipient or a stem cell or donor lymphocyte infusion donor (not recorded which). It is not recorded whose cells these are; they may come from a transplant donor. Each CDR3 is given with its conserved first and last residue. Fields, in order: CDR3 DNA, CDR3 protein, V gene, clone size, J gene, D gene. The D gene is left open where the match is weak. Clone size appears in some rows only: once, few, many, or a class for an expanded clone.

cdr3_nt: TGCGCCAGCAGCCAAGAACCCAATGAAAAACTGTTTTTT
cdr3_aa: CASSQEPNEKLFF
v_call: TRBV4-3
clone_size: NA
j_call: TRBJ1-4
d_call: NA

cdr3_nt: TGCGCCAGCAGCCAAGGTCCCAAGCCGCACCAAGAGACCCAGTACTTC
cdr3_aa: CASSQGPKPHQETQYF
v_call: TRBV4-1
clone_size: NA
j_call: TRBJ2-5
d_call: NA

cdr3_nt: TGTGCCAGCAGCGCCTGGGACAGCAATAACTATGGCTACACCTTC
cdr3_aa: CASSAWDSNNYGYTF
v_call: TRBV7-9
clone_size: few
j_call: TRBJ1-2
d_call: TRBD1

cdr3_nt: TGTGCCAGCAGCGTAGGAGGACTAGCGGGTCTAAATGAGCAGTTCTTC
cdr3_aa: CASSVGGLAGLNEQFF
v_call: TRBV9
clone_size: few
j_call: TRBJ2-1
d_call: TRBD2

cdr3_nt: TGCAGTGCCAGACCGGGACAGGGGGTCGGCTACGAGCAGTACTTC
cdr3_aa: CSARPGQGVGYEQYF
v_call: TRBV20-1
clone_size: few
j_call: TRBJ2-7
d_call: TRBD1

cdr3_nt: TGTGCCAGCAGCTTAGAACTAGCGGTCGTTGAGCAGTTCTTC
cdr3_aa: CASSLELAVVEQFF
v_call: TRBV13
clone_size: NA
j_call: TRBJ2-1
d_call: TRBD2

cdr3_nt: TGTGCCACCAGCGTACAGGGGAAAGCCCAAGAGACCCAGTACTTC
cdr3_aa: CATSVQGKAQETQYF
v_call: TRBV15
clone_size: NA
j_call: TRBJ2-5
d_call: TRBD1

cdr3_nt: TGCGCCAGCAGGACAGGGGAAGGGAACGAGCAGTACTTC
cdr3_aa: CASRTGEGNEQYF
v_call: TRBV5-1
clone_size: NA
j_call: TRBJ2-7
d_call: TRBD1

cdr3_nt: TGTGCCAGCAGCTTGGAGCAGGGGGCCGTTGTCTATGGCTACACCTTC
cdr3_aa: CASSLEQGAVVYGYTF
v_call: TRBV5-5
clone_size: few
j_call: TRBJ1-2
d_call: TRBD1

cdr3_nt: TGTGCCAGCAGCCCCGCCCTGGGGGGAAATCAGCCCCAGCATTTT
cdr3_aa: CASSPALGGNQPQHF
v_call: TRBV2
clone_size: NA
j_call: TRBJ1-5
d_call: NA